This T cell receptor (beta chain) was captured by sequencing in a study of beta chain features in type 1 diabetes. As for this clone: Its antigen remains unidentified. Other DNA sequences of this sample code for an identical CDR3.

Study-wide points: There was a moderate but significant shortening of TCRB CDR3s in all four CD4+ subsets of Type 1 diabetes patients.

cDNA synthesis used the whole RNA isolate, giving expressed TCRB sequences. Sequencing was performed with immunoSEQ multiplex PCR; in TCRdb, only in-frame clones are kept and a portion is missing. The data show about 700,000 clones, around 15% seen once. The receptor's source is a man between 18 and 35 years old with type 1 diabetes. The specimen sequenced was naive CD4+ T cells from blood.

The CDR3 region has the DNA TGTGCCAGCGGCAGGGCGGGTCAGCCCCAGCATTTT. Amino acids: CASGRAGQPQHF. The chain has TRBV6-5 and TRBJ1-5, with a tentative D call TRBD1 (5 bases). Trimming removed 8 bases from V and 6 bases from J, with 11 bases in between. The germline V gene has CDR1 MNHEY and CDR2 SVGAGI. The CDR3 runs 12 residues.